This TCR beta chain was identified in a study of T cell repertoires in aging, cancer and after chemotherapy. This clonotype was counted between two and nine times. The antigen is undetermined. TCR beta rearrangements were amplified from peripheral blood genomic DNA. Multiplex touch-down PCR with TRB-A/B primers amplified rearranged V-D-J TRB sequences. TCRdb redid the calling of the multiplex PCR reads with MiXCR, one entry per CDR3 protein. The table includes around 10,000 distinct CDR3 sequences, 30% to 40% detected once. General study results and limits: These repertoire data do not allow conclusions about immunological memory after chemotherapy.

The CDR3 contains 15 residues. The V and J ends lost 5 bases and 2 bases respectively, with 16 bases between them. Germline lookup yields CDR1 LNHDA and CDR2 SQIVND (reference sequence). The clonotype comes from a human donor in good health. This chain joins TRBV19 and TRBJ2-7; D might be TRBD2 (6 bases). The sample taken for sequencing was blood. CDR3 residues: CASSFPGTGTYEQYF. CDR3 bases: TGTGCCAGTAGTTTTCCCGGGACTGGTACCTACGAGCAGTACTTC.